This entry lists 32 T cell receptor beta chains sequenced from one sample in a study of Ad26.COV2.S vaccination and SARS-CoV-2 variants. Generated by immunoSEQ multiplex PCR, the TCRdb table keeps only in-frame clones and is missing some. The table shows some 460,000 clones, with 89% occurring only once. Treatment specified: approximately 18 received Ad26.COV2.S at low or high dose, single or two shots; 5 received placebo; per-sample allocation not given. Day 63 following the first vaccine or placebo injection was when the samples were taken. Sequenced here: peripheral blood, sampled in a trial of Ad26.COV2.S vaccine versus placebo. Receptors were obtained from a person between 18 and 65 years old who received the Ad26.COV2.S COVID-19 vaccine or a placebo.

The chain has TRBV7-2 and TRBJ2-7, with D unclear. Germline V gene lookup returns CDR1 SGHTA and CDR2 FQGNSA. V lost 5 bases and J 2 bases, leaving 4 bases between the germline ends. The CDR3 consists of 11 residues. In DNA form, the CDR3 reads TGTGCCAGCAGCCGCGCCTACGAGCAGTACTTC. Amino acids: CASSRAYEQYF.

This clone was recorded only once. This chain joins TRBV5-1 and TRBJ2-5; no firm D call. V lost 0 bases to trimming and J lost 0 bases, with 9 bases between them. CDR1 and CDR2 from the germline V gene are SGHRS and YFSETQ. CDR3 size: 15 residues. The CDR3 bases are TGCGCCAGCAGCTTGGGAGCCGACTACCAAGAGACCCAGTACTTC. Its protein product is CASSLGADYQETQYF.

This sequence joins TRBV5-4 and TRBJ2-5, with 12 bases that match TRBD1. The J segment lost 4 bases and the V segment lost 5 bases, leaving 3 bases of the junction unmatched. This CDR3 contains 14 residues. Germline loops: CDR1 SGHNT, CDR2 YYREEE (reference sequence). This CDR3 is CASRRDRGRETQYF. CDR3 DNA: TGTGCCAGCAGACGGGACAGGGGGCGAGAGACCCAGTACTTC.

The chain recombines TRBV10-2 with TRBJ2-1; 10 nucleotides agree with TRBD2. The CDR3 is made up of 16 amino acids. CDR1 is WSHSY and CDR2 is SAAADI in the germline V gene. The junction had 8 bases not matched to a gene; V was cut back by 6 bases and J by 3 bases. The CDR3 nucleotides are TGCGCCAGCAGACCCGGACTAGCGGAGTACTACAATGAGCAGTTCTTC. It codes for CASRPGLAEYYNEQFF.

This clone was seen once. The chain uses TRBV5-4 and TRBJ2-1; TRBD2 might be the D (5 bases). The CDR3 is made up of 13 amino acids. Per germline, CDR1 SGHNT and CDR2 YYREEE (reference sequence). With 5 bases removed from V and 7 bases from J, the gap between germline ends came to 13 bases. CDR3 DNA: TGTGCCAGCAGTCAGAGGGTCCAAAATGAGCAGTTCTTC. Translation gives CASSQRVQNEQFF.

The chain uses TRBV7-2 and TRBJ1-6; D unclear. The CDR3 extends over 12 amino acids. In germline, CDR1 is SGHTA, CDR2 FQGNSA. Between the trimmed V and J ends, which lost 5 bases and 8 bases, there was a span of 7 bases. The CDR3 spells CASSHYDSPLHF. The CDR3 region has the DNA TGTGCCAGCAGCCACTACGATTCACCCCTCCACTTT.

The V and J genes are TRBV27 and TRBJ2-7, with TRBD1 as a possible D gene (6 bases). Germline V lookup: CDR1 MNHEY, CDR2 SMNVEV (reference sequence). This CDR3 region has 15 residues. Trimming took 2 bases from V and 6 from J, leaving 17 bases between them. In DNA form, the CDR3 reads TGTGCCAGCAGTTTAGACAGGCTCCGACTTCGCGAGCAGTACTTC. This codes for CASSLDRLRLREQYF.

The chain recombines TRBV3-1 (or the pseudogene TRBV3-2) with TRBJ2-3, with D perhaps assigned TRBD1 or TRBD2 (5 bases each). Germline values: CDR1 LGHDT, CDR2 YNNKEL (reference sequence). The CDR3 covers 13 residues. V dropped 3 bases and J dropped 6 bases, with 10 bases sitting between them. CDR3 sequence: CASSHLGEDTQYF. CDR3 nucleotide sequence: TGTGCCAGCAGCCACTTGGGGGAGGATACGCAGTATTTT.

This chain connects TRBV7-6 to TRBJ1-2; D may be TRBD1 (5 bases). The germline V gene has CDR1 SGHVS and CDR2 FNYEAQ. The CDR3 runs to 12 residues. V gave up 4 bases and J gave up 2 bases, with 5 bases separating them. Here the CDR3 reads CASSWGNYGYTF. CDR3 DNA sequence: TGTGCCAGCAGCTGGGGGAACTATGGCTACACCTTC.

Comments on this clone: The same CDR3 is also encoded by other DNA sequences in this sample. The gene calls are TRBV18 and TRBJ2-3; TRBD2 matches at 12 bases. J gave up 2 bases and V 3 bases, and 6 bases lay outside the gene matches. The CDR3 contains 17 residues. Germline V gene lookup returns CDR1 KGHSH and CDR2 LQKENI. The CDR3 loop reads CASSPLRTSGITDTQYF. The CDR3 nucleotides read TGTGCCAGCTCACCCCTCCGGACTAGCGGGATCACAGATACGCAGTATTTT.

The chain uses TRBV27 and TRBJ1-4, with TRBD1 as a possible D gene (6 bases). Trimming removed 1 base at V and 3 bases at J, with 15 bases between. This CDR3 spans 17 amino acids. Germline V CDR1 and CDR2: MNHEY, SMNVEV (reference sequence). The CDR3 spells CASSLWLGGQSNEKLFF. The CDR3 DNA follows: TGTGCCAGCAGTTTATGGTTGGGGGGGCAGTCTAATGAAAAACTGTTTTTT.

The chain couples TRBV5-1 to TRBJ2-7; the D gene is possibly TRBD2 (6 bases). This CDR3 comprises 15 residues. Germline CDR1 reads SGHRS; CDR2 reads YFSETQ. With 0 bases removed from V and 7 bases from J, the gap between germline ends came to 17 bases. In DNA form, the CDR3 reads TGCGCCAGCAGCTTGGGTCTAGCGACCGCATTGGAGCAGTACTTC. The encoded protein is CASSLGLATALEQYF.

The chain joins TRBV12-3 or TRBV12-4 to TRBJ2-5; D ambiguous. The CDR3 spans 13 residues. V was shortened by 1 base and J by 3 bases, with 6 bases between the two germline ends. The CDR3 DNA reads as TGTGCCAGCAGTTTAGTCCAAAAAGAGACCCAGTACTTC. It encodes CASSLVQKETQYF.

The chain uses TRBV5-4 and TRBJ1-4; the D gene is possibly TRBD1 (5 bases). Germline V gene data show CDR1 as SGHNT and CDR2 as YYREEE (reference sequence). CDR3 length: 12 residues. V was shortened by 2 bases and J by 8 bases, with 7 bases between the two germline ends. In nucleotides, the CDR3 is TGTGCCAGCAGCTTCCCAGGGGAAAAACTGTTTTTT. Encoded protein: CASSFPGEKLFF.

CDR3: CASSLSLWTEAFF. CDR3 nucleotide sequence: TGTGCCAGCAGTTTATCGCTTTGGACTGAAGCTTTCTTT. The chain has TRBV12-3 or TRBV12-4 and TRBJ1-1; D gene unclear. This CDR3 region has 13 residues. V lost 2 bases, J lost 5 bases, and 9 bases lay in between.

The genes are TRBV18 and TRBJ2-5; TRBD1 might be the D (6 bases). In germline, CDR1 is KGHSH, CDR2 LQKENI. The CDR3 sequence is 13 residues long. The V gene lost 2 bases and the J gene lost 9 bases, with 13 bases spanning the gap. The chain's CDR3 is CASSPGGQWSQYF. The CDR3 DNA follows: TGTGCCAGCTCACCAGGAGGACAGTGGTCCCAGTACTTC.

The rearrangement joins TRBV29-1 to TRBJ2-7; 10 positions match TRBD1. CDR3 length equals 13 residues. Germline V gives CDR1 SQVTM, CDR2 ANQGSEA. The CDR3 loop is CRFRDRGVYEQYF. DNA of the CDR3: TGCAGGTTCCGGGACAGGGGTGTCTACGAGCAGTACTTC.

The V call is TRBV28, the J call TRBJ2-3; 12 bases align to TRBD1. The length of the CDR3 is 15 residues. After removal of 8 bases from V and 8 bases from J, the junction contained 11 bases not matched to a gene. The germline gives CDR1 MDHEN, CDR2 SYDVKM. The CDR3 DNA is TGTGCCAGCTGCATTCCCGGGACAGGGGGCGGTACGCAGTATTTT. Protein: CASCIPGTGGGTQYF.

The chain employs TRBV18 and TRBJ2-7, with TRBD1 identical over 7 bases. Germline V gives CDR1 KGHSH, CDR2 LQKENI. V shed 3 bases, J shed 2 bases, and the junction held 10 bases outside the gene matches. CDR3 length: 16 residues. CDR3 region: CASSPYRDRQPYEQYF. CDR3 bases: TGTGCCAGCTCACCCTACCGGGACAGACAACCCTACGAGCAGTACTTC.

The chain employs TRBV6-6 and TRBJ1-5; possibly TRBD1 for D (5 bases). The V gene's germline CDR1 is MNHNY and CDR2 SVGAGI (reference sequence). V lost 4 bases to trimming and J lost 3 bases, with 13 bases between them. The CDR3 runs 15 residues. Written as DNA, the CDR3 is TGTGCCAGCAGTTTGGGGCAGTTAACCAATCAGCCCCAGCATTTT. It yields the protein CASSLGQLTNQPQHF.

Details on this clone: At one of its ends the junction is not consistent with the germline gene, which may arise from a read error. The V call is TRBV25-1, the J call TRBJ1-5; no definite D call. This CDR3 comprises 9 residues. From germline, CDR1 is MGHDK and CDR2 SYGVNS. DNA for the CDR3: TGTGCCAGCCCCTCCCGGTCCACCTTT. Its protein is CASPSRSTF.

This rearrangement joins TRBV28 to TRBJ2-5; TRBD2 might be the D (5 bases). The CDR3 runs to 13 residues. Deletions cut 8 bases from V and 3 bases from J, with 13 bases between. The germline gives CDR1 MDHEN, CDR2 SYDVKM. Written as DNA, the CDR3 is TGTGCCAGCGGCCACGGGATAAAAGAGACCCAGTACTTC. Translated: CASGHGIKETQYF.

This clone was seen a single time. V usage is TRBV6-6 and J usage is TRBJ1-1; a possible D gene is TRBD1 (5 bases). CDR1 is MNHNY, CDR2 SVGAGI, per germline (reference sequence). Trimming left V 8 bases short and J 6 bases short, with 19 bases between. The CDR3 runs 14 residues. CDR3 region: CASQPGVNVAEAFF. In DNA, the CDR3 is TGTGCCAGCCAACCGGGGGTCAATGTCGCTGAAGCTTTCTTT.

The sample holds one count of this clone. The genes are TRBV5-1 and TRBJ2-1; D might be TRBD2 (6 bases). The CDR3 length is 13 residues. Germline V gene sequence: CDR1 SGHRS, CDR2 YFSETQ. Trimming pared 4 bases from V and 3 bases from J, leaving 8 bases between. The CDR3 DNA reads as TGCGCCAGCAGCGGAGGGAACTACAATGAGCAGTTCTTC. This encodes CASSGGNYNEQFF. The whole variable domain, remainder taken from reference TRBV5-1 and TRBJ2-1, is KAGVTQTPRYLIKTRGQQVTLSCSPISGHRSVSWYQQTPGQGLQFLFEYFSETQRNKGNFPGRFSGRQFSNSRSEMNVSTLELGDSALYLCASSGGNYNEQFFGPGTRLTVL.

The chain is built from TRBV27 and TRBJ1-5, with D unresolved. The germline V gene has CDR1 MNHEY and CDR2 SMNVEV (reference sequence). The CDR3 has 10 amino acids. CDR3 coding DNA: TGTGGCCGGTGCAATCAGCCCCAGCATTTT. Amino acids: CGRCNQPQHF.

The chain recombines TRBV2 with TRBJ2-2; D is perhaps TRBD1 or TRBD2 (5 bases each). Looked up from germline, CDR1 is SNHLY and CDR2 is FYNNEI. Trimming stripped 5 bases from V and 5 bases from J, with 18 bases between. The CDR3 extends over 16 amino acids. CDR3 region: CASSYGGWGKTGELFF. The CDR3 region has the DNA TGTGCCAGCAGTTATGGGGGATGGGGGAAAACCGGGGAGCTGTTTTTT.

This chain connects TRBV28 to TRBJ2-7; maybe TRBD2 (5 bases). This CDR3 has 14 residues. V dropped 5 bases and J dropped 2 bases, with 13 bases sitting between them. Germline V gene lookup returns CDR1 MDHEN and CDR2 SYDVKM. DNA of the CDR3: TGTGCCAGCAGTCCCGGCGGGCTCACCTACGAGCAGTACTTC. Translated, it gives CASSPGGLTYEQYF.

The chain couples TRBV6-4 to TRBJ1-6; possible D gene TRBD1, 6 bases. CDR3 length: 14 amino acids. Germline V gene lookup returns CDR1 MRHNA and CDR2 SNTAGT. V was pared by 5 bases and J by 7 bases, with 12 bases between. The CDR3 coding sequence is TGTGCCAGCAGTACCGGACAGAGAAATTCACCCCTCCACTTT. Its protein product is CASSTGQRNSPLHF.

The chain carries TRBV11-2 and TRBJ2-2; 12 bases agree with TRBD1. Trimming at V came to 6 bases and at J to 8 bases, leaving 10 bases not matched to a gene. Germline CDR1 and CDR2: SGHAT and FQNNGV. The CDR3 spans 16 residues. CDR3 amino acids: CASRYPGQGAVGELFF. CDR3 nucleotides: TGTGCCAGCAGATATCCGGGACAGGGGGCGGTTGGGGAGCTGTTTTTT.

The genes are TRBV28 and TRBJ1-2, with 7 bases fitting TRBD1. The V gene end was trimmed by 4 bases and the J gene end by 4 bases; junction bases not matched to a gene: 12. The CDR3 is 16 amino acids. From germline, CDR1 is MDHEN and CDR2 SYDVKM. The CDR3 region has the DNA TGTGCCAGCAGTTACACCTTAGGACAGGTCTCCTATGGCTACACCTTC. This gives the protein CASSYTLGQVSYGYTF.

This CDR3 reads CASNSLGDTGELFF. CDR3 in DNA: TGCGCCAGCAACTCGCTCGGAGACACCGGGGAGCTGTTTTTT. The rearrangement joins TRBV5-1 to TRBJ2-2; no clear D gene. With 6 bases removed from V and 3 bases from J, the gap between germline ends came to 12 bases. Germline CDR1 is SGHRS and CDR2 is YFSETQ. The CDR3 extends over 14 amino acids.

This chain joins TRBV30 and TRBJ1-5; D gene unclear. The length of the CDR3 is 13 residues. Germline loops: CDR1 GTSNPN, CDR2 SVGIG (reference sequence). V was shortened by 3 bases and J by 11 bases, with 17 bases between the two germline ends. The CDR3 DNA reads as TGTGCCTGGAGGTCAGGCCACGGTTTGACCCAGCATTTT. It specifies CAWRSGHGLTQHF.